This TCR beta chain was profiled in a study of beta chain features in type 1 diabetes. Overall study: Cells sorted and examined across all samples totaled approximately 100,000,000.

Overall study results and limits: Researchers report that Type 1 diabetes patients had moderately but significantly shorter TCRB CDR3s across all four CD4+ subsets.

Trimming removed 4 bases at V and 0 bases at J, with 11 bases between. Germline CDR1 reads SGHRS; CDR2 reads YFSETQ. The CDR3 is made up of 16 amino acids. Turning to this clone: The antigen is not known.

Of the isolated RNA, all was reverse transcribed, and so the sequenced material was expressed TCRB transcripts. Clones were sequenced by immunoSEQ multiplex PCR, and TCRdb holds only the in-frame ones, with some missing. The sample carries more than 550,000 clones, roughly 13% recorded once. This sequence originates from a man between 18 and 35 years old with type 1 diabetes. The genes are TRBV5-1 and TRBJ2-6; the D gene is possibly TRBD2 (5 bases). Sequencing used naive CD4+ T cells from blood. The CDR3 DNA is TGCGCCAGCAGCCCCAGTCGGGGCTCTGGGGCCAACGTCCTGACTTTC. Amino acids: CASSPSRGSGANVLTF.